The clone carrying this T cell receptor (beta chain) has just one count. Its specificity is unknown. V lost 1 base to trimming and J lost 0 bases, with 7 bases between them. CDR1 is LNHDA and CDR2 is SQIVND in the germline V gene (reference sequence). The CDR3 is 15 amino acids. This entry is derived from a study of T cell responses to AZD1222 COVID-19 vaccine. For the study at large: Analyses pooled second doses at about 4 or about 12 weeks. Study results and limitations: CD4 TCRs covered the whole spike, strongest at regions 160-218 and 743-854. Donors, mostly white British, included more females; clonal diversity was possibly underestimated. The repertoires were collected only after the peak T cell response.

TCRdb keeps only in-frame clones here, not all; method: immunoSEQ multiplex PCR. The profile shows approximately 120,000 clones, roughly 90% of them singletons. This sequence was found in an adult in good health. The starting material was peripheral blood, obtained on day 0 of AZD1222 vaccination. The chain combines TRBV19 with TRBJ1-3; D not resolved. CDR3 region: CASSIGAFSGNTIYF. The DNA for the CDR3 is TGTGCCAGTAGTATAGGTGCCTTCTCTGGAAACACCATATATTTT.